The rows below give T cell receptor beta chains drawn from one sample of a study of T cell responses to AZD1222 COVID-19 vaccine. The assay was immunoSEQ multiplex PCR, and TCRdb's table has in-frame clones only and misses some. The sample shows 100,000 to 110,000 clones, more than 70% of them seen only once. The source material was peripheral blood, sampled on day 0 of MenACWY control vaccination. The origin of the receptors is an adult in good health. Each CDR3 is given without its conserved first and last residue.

CDR3aa: ASSQERGNRPQH; v_gene: TRBV4-3; j_gene: TRBJ1-5
CDR3aa: ASSEGFKGPQH; v_gene: TRBV9; j_gene: TRBJ1-5
CDR3aa: ATKAGVNTGELF; v_gene: TRBV6-5; j_gene: TRBJ2-2
CDR3aa: ASSLETGSDEQF; v_gene: TRBV7-2; j_gene: TRBJ2-1
CDR3aa: ASSEVRETGELF; v_gene: TRBV2; j_gene: TRBJ2-2
CDR3aa: ASKGFRGYT; v_gene: TRBV3-1/TRBV3-2; j_gene: TRBJ1-2
CDR3aa: ASSLKGGYEQY; v_gene: TRBV7-2; j_gene: TRBJ2-7
CDR3aa: ASSSGQGNQPQH; v_gene: TRBV5-1; j_gene: TRBJ1-5
CDR3aa: ASSVDTDTGELF; v_gene: TRBV9; j_gene: TRBJ2-2
CDR3aa: ASSQWSEGSAEQY; v_gene: TRBV3-1/TRBV3-2; j_gene: TRBJ2-7
CDR3aa: ATREGGGSTGELF; v_gene: TRBV24-1; j_gene: TRBJ2-2
CDR3aa: ASSPRVEGAINEQF; v_gene: TRBV7-7; j_gene: TRBJ2-1